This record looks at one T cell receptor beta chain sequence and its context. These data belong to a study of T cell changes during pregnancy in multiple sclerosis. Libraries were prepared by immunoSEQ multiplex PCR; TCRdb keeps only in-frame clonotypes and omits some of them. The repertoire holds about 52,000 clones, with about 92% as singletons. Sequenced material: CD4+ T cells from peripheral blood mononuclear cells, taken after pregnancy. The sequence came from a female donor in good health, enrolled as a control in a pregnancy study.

CDR3 region: CASIVQGTGNQPQHF. CDR3 sequence (DNA): TGTGCCAGCATCGTACAGGGGACGGGCAATCAGCCCCAGCATTTT. The chain carries TRBV28 and TRBJ1-5; the match to TRBD1 covers 7 bases. Germline V CDR1 and CDR2: MDHEN, SYDVKM. The CDR3 loop spans 15 amino acids. Losses at the gene ends were 7 bases for V and 2 bases for J; bases not matched to a gene: 8. Based on the CDR3 plus reference TRBV28 and TRBJ1-5, the full variable domain is DVKVTQSSRYLVKRTGEKVFLECVQDMDHENMFWYRQDPGLGLRLIYFSYDVKMKEKGDIPEGYSVSREKKERFSLILESASTNQTSMYLCASIVQGTGNQPQHFGDGTRLSIL.